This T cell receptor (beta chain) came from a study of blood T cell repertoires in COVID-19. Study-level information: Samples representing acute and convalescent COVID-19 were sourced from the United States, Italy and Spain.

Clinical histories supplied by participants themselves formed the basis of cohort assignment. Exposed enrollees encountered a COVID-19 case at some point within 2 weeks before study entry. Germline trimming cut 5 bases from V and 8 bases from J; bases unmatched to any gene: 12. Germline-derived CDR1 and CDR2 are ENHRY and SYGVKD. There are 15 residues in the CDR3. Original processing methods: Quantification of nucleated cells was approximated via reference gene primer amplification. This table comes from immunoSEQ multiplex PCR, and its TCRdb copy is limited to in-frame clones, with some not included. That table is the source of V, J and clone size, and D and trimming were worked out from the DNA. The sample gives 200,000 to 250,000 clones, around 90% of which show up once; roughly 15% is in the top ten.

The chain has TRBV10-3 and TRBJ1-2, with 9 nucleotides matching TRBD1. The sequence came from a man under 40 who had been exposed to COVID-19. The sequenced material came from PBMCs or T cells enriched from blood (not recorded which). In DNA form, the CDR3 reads TGTGCCATCAGTACCATGCCCGGGACAGGGTACGGCTACACCTTC. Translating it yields CAISTMPGTGYGYTF.